This entry concerns a single T cell receptor beta chain. Since the CDR3 does not end with the conserved phenylalanine or tryptophan, this likely comes from a read error. Naive CD4+ cells had CD25+ Tregs removed. TCRdb reanalysed the 5' RACE reads using MiXCR and keeps one entry per CDR3 protein. This table holds 60,000 to 65,000 distinct CDR3 sequences, roughly 30% found once. Sequenced sample: tumor-infiltrating naive CD4+ T cells sorted from the breast tumor. Subset reported: naive CD4+ T cells, CD4+CD45RA+CD25-. This receptor was obtained from a female donor with breast cancer.

CDR3 residues: CASSHSGRAGEQYS. The CDR3 coding sequence is TGTGCCAGCAGCCATAGCGGGAGGGCCGGTGAGCAGTACTCC. This rearrangement joins TRBV6-2 or TRBV6-3 to TRBJ2-7; 11 bases fit TRBD2. CDR3 length: 14 residues. Trimming took 6 bases from V and 7 from J; bases not matched to a gene: 8. Germline CDR1 is MNHEY and CDR2 is SVGEGT.